The TCR beta chain under discussion was sequenced for a study of blood T cell repertoires in COVID-19. Germline CDR1 reads SGDLS; CDR2 reads YYNGEE. Trimming stripped 3 bases from V and 4 bases from J, with 16 bases between. The CDR3 sequence is 15 residues long. This clone has just a few counts. TCRdb keeps only in-frame clones here, not all; method: immunoSEQ multiplex PCR. The sample gives around 120,000 clones, more than 75% of which show up once; just under 30% is in the top ten. This chain uses TRBV9 with TRBJ1-2; possible D gene TRBD1, 5 bases. The sample taken for sequencing was peripheral blood. The source is a woman in her 70s with acute or convalescent COVID-19. In DNA form, the CDR3 reads TGTGCCAGCAGCGAAGTTGGGCAGGGAGGCTATGGCTACACCTTC. Its protein is CASSEVGQGGYGYTF.